The clone carrying this TCR beta chain was found once. Its matching antigen is unknown. Germline-derived CDR1 and CDR2 are LNHDA and SQIVND (reference sequence). J was trimmed by 5 bases and V by 5 bases; bases with no gene match: 3. The CDR3 is made up of 13 amino acids. Some clones are missing from TCRdb's copy, which holds only in-frame ones; the method was immunoSEQ multiplex PCR. The sample has under 85,000 clones, 85% to 95% seen once. The source of the sample is a study of OX40 agonist ivuxolimab in advanced cancers. Study conclusions and caveats: Expansion of clones was among the lowest in partial responders at 0.1-3.0 mg/kg.

The rearrangement joins TRBV19 to TRBJ2-1, with TRBD1 matching over 7 bases. The sequencing here drew on CD4+ or CD8+ T cells sorted from blood, taken in a trial of the OX40 agonist ivuxolimab. The clonotype originates from an adult with an advanced solid tumor such as melanoma, head and neck, liver or kidney cancer. CDR3 bases: TGTGCCAGTAGTGCGGACAGGAACAATGAGCAGTTCTTC. Protein sequence: CASSADRNNEQFF. Complete variable domain (other parts from reference TRBV19 and TRBJ2-1): DGGITQSPKYLFRKEGQNVTLSCEQNLNHDAMYWYRQDPGQGLRLIYYSQIVNDFQKGDIAEGYSVSREKKESFPLTVTSAQKNPTAFYLCASSADRNNEQFFGPGTRLTVL.